This T cell receptor (beta chain) comes out of a study of T-cell memory formation after mild COVID-19. General study results and limits: CD4+ bias marked clones expanding day 15 to 37, unlike balanced contracting clones.

TCRdb independently ran MiXCR on the 5' RACE reads; one entry per CDR3 protein. In the table there are approximately 290,000 distinct CDR3 sequences, around 8% of which are singletons. This clonotype has a handful of counts. Its antigen is unidentified. Sequencing was performed on PBMCs or a T cell subset sorted from them (not recorded which). The receptor's source is a young man who had mild COVID-19 (a few samples of this study predate the infection). Cell type and time point are not known.

The CDR3 bases are TGTGCCAGCAGCTCAACGTTGGACAGGGGGCCGGAGACCCAGTACTTC. Encoded protein: CASSSTLDRGPETQYF. The genes are TRBV7-2 and TRBJ2-5, with TRBD1 matching 11 bases. The CDR3 runs 16 residues. Losses at the gene ends were 4 bases for V and 5 bases for J; bases not matched to a gene: 9. Germline V CDR1 and CDR2: SGHTA, FQGNSA.